These 29 T cell receptor beta chains came from one sample sequenced in a study of T cell responses to AZD1222 COVID-19 vaccine. The protocol was immunoSEQ multiplex PCR, while the TCRdb copy is restricted to in-frame clones and leaves out a portion. The sample lists about 120,000 clones, about 91% occurring once. Material: peripheral blood, obtained on day 0 of AZD1222 vaccination. The receptors derive from an adult in good health.

The chain joins TRBV7-9 to TRBJ2-7; TRBD1 matches at 7 bases. This CDR3 contains 14 residues. With V trimmed by 5 bases and J by 1 base, 5 bases remained unmatched. The germline CDR1 and CDR2 sequences are SEHNR and FQNEAQ (reference sequence). The CDR3 reads CASSQQGLSYEQYF. The CDR3 DNA sequence: TGTGCCAGCAGCCAACAGGGGTTATCCTACGAGCAGTACTTC.

The chain uses TRBV9 and TRBJ2-1; D ambiguous. The CDR3 spans 14 residues. The V gene's germline CDR1 is SGDLS and CDR2 YYNGEE. The V end lost 6 bases, the J end lost 8 bases, and 18 bases lay between the germline ends. As DNA, the CDR3 is TGTGCCAGCAAGGCCTTGACAAACACACATGAGCAGTTCTTC. Encoded protein: CASKALTNTHEQFF.

CDR3 nucleotide sequence: TGTGCCAGCAGCTTAGTTCGGTTGCGAGAAAACACAGATACGCAGTATTTT. The encoded protein is CASSLVRLRENTDTQYF. This rearrangement joins TRBV13 to TRBJ2-3; no reliable D call. Trimming shortened V by 1 base and J by 2 bases, and 16 bases separated the two germline ends. The CDR3 spans 17 residues. Germline values: CDR1 PRHDT, CDR2 FYEKMQ (reference sequence).

CDR3 sequence: CASSQASLATGELFF. The CDR3 region has the DNA TGTGCCAGCAGCCAAGCGTCCCTAGCGACCGGGGAGCTGTTTTTT. The rearrangement joins TRBV14 to TRBJ2-2, with D possibly being TRBD2 (6 bases). The V and J ends lost 1 base and 5 bases respectively, with 11 bases between them. The CDR3 is 15 residues long. The germline V gene encodes CDR1 SGHDN and CDR2 FVKESK.

This clone was picked up one time. This chain links TRBV18 with TRBJ1-2; TRBD1 might be the D (5 bases). The CDR3 consists of 16 residues. The V gene's germline CDR1 is KGHSH and CDR2 LQKENI. V gave up 3 bases and J gave up 4 bases, with 18 bases separating them. The CDR3 here is CASSPTPDPGGYGYTF. The CDR3 nucleotides read TGTGCCAGCTCACCCACCCCGGATCCCGGGGGCTATGGCTACACCTTC.

The gene calls are TRBV28 and TRBJ1-2; 7 bases line up with TRBD1. Germline V gene data show CDR1 as MDHEN and CDR2 as SYDVKM. The V and J ends lost 6 bases and 5 bases, in that order; junction bases with no gene match: 15. The CDR3 is 16 amino acids. In DNA form, the CDR3 reads TGTGCCAGCAGCTCGACCGGGACAGAGAGATTTTATGGCTACACCTTC. Amino acids: CASSSTGTERFYGYTF.

The V and J genes are TRBV5-1 and TRBJ1-5; TRBD1 agrees at 7 bases. Germline CDR1 and CDR2: SGHRS and YFSETQ. The CDR3 has 14 residues. V dropped 2 bases and J dropped 5; count of bases not matched to a gene: 4. The DNA of the CDR3 is TGCGCCAGCAGCTTAAACAGGGGAGATCAGCCCCAGCATTTT. Residues: CASSLNRGDQPQHF.

Points on this clone: At the DNA level, this CDR3 is encoded by other sequences in the same sample as well. The chain links TRBV19 to TRBJ2-1, with D maybe TRBD1 (6 bases). Trimming pared 2 bases from V and 7 bases from J, leaving 9 bases between. The CDR3 has 13 amino acids. Germline V gene data show CDR1 as LNHDA and CDR2 as SQIVND (reference sequence). Written as DNA, the CDR3 is TGTGCCAGTAGTATAAACAGGGCAAATGAGCAGTTCTTC. Protein product: CASSINRANEQFF.

This chain uses TRBV7-3 with TRBJ2-3; 10 bases match TRBD2. With 5 bases clipped from V and 5 bases from J, the junction kept 4 bases outside the gene matches. CDR1 is SGHTA and CDR2 is FQGTGA in the germline V gene. This CDR3 is built from 14 residues. The CDR3 DNA is TGTGCCAGCAGCATTAGCGGGGGGTTAGATACGCAGTATTTT. It yields the protein CASSISGGLDTQYF.

The V and J genes are TRBV27 and TRBJ2-7, with D hard to call. The V end was cut by 1 base, the J end by 5 bases, with 12 bases between. The CDR3 runs 14 residues. CDR1 and CDR2 (germline): MNHEY, SMNVEV (reference sequence). The CDR3 reads CASSLFSVPNEQYF. In DNA, the CDR3 is TGTGCCAGCAGTTTATTTAGTGTTCCCAACGAGCAGTACTTC.

The chain links TRBV28 to TRBJ2-6; 8 positions match TRBD1. Trimming at V came to 8 bases and at J to 2 bases, leaving 5 bases not matched to a gene. Per germline, CDR1 MDHEN and CDR2 SYDVKM. The CDR3 totals 15 residues. The CDR3 sequence: CASSLDRAGANVLTF. The DNA for the CDR3 is TGTGCCAGCTCGCTGGACAGGGCTGGGGCCAACGTCCTGACTTTC.

The chain has TRBV29-1 and TRBJ2-1; 9 bases are a match to TRBD1. This CDR3 is built from 20 residues. CDR1 and CDR2 (germline): SQVTM, ANQGSEA. V gave up 2 bases and J gave up 3 bases; unmatched junction bases: 20. The CDR3 reads CSVEKEVGTGPLLIYNEQFF. CDR3 DNA sequence: TGCAGCGTTGAAAAGGAAGTCGGGACAGGGCCTCTTCTTATCTACAATGAGCAGTTCTTC.

Only one count was recorded for this clone. The V and J genes are TRBV19 and TRBJ1-2; the match to TRBD1 covers 11 bases. Germline CDR1 is LNHDA and CDR2 is SQIVND (reference sequence). The CDR3 is made up of 20 amino acids. V lost 5 bases and J lost 2; bases outside the gene matches: 19. This CDR3 reads CASSLAPGTGGSSSNYGYTF. The CDR3, as DNA: TGTGCCAGTAGTTTAGCCCCCGGGACAGGGGGGTCTTCCTCAAACTATGGCTACACCTTC.

The chain recombines TRBV11-2 with TRBJ1-6; 7 nucleotides align to TRBD1. Germline V gives CDR1 SGHAT, CDR2 FQNNGV. V shed 0 bases, J shed 6 bases, and the junction held 5 bases outside the gene matches. CDR3 length equals 16 residues. The CDR3 bases are TGTGCCAGCAGCTTAGATCGCAGGGGGGTTAATTCACCCCTCCACTTT. As protein: CASSLDRRGVNSPLHF.

The rearrangement links TRBV7-2 to TRBJ2-4, with D tentatively TRBD1 or TRBD2 (5 bases each). The V and J ends lost 1 base and 5 bases respectively, with 15 bases between them. This CDR3 is 16 amino acids long. The germline CDR1 and CDR2 sequences are SGHTA and FQGNSA. CDR3 in amino acids: CASSLDGGASENIQYF. The CDR3 DNA reads TGTGCCAGCAGCTTAGATGGGGGTGCGAGTGAAAACATTCAGTACTTC.

The rearrangement uses TRBV27 and TRBJ2-3; D is perhaps TRBD1 or TRBD2 (5 bases each). The CDR3 is made up of 17 amino acids. CDR1 MNHEY and CDR2 SMNVEV come from the germline V gene (reference sequence). The V gene lost 3 bases and the J gene lost 2 bases, with 18 bases spanning the gap. The CDR3 nucleotides read TGTGCCAGCAGTTTGCCCACGTCGGGGCCGACCACAGATACGCAGTATTTT. Its protein is CASSLPTSGPTTDTQYF.

The rearrangement joins TRBV24-1 to TRBJ1-2; D remains unclear. V shed 11 bases and J shed 2 bases, with 17 bases lying between them. The CDR3 covers 14 residues. Germline V gene lookup returns CDR1 KGHDR and CDR2 SFDVKD. CDR3 nucleotides: TGTGCCATTCTAGATTTGCAGGCAAACTATGGCTACACCTTC. It codes for CAILDLQANYGYTF.

The chain is built from TRBV28 and TRBJ1-4; D perhaps matches TRBD1 (6 bases). This CDR3 is 14 amino acids long. Trimming left V 5 bases short and J 7 bases short, with 14 bases between. Germline CDR1 reads MDHEN; CDR2 reads SYDVKM. CDR3 nucleotides: TGTGCCAGCAGTACCGGACAGATTGTTGAAAAACTGTTTTTT. This codes for CASSTGQIVEKLFF. Full variable domain (outside the CDR3, taken from reference TRBV28 and TRBJ1-4): DVKVTQSSRYLVKRTGEKVFLECVQDMDHENMFWYRQDPGLGLRLIYFSYDVKMKEKGDIPEGYSVSREKKERFSLILESASTNQTSMYLCASSTGQIVEKLFFGSGTQLSVL.

The rearrangement links TRBV5-1 to TRBJ1-2, with 7 bases aligning to TRBD1. The CDR3 totals 17 residues. J gave up 4 bases and V 4 bases, and 16 bases lay outside the gene matches. CDR1 and CDR2 (germline): SGHRS, YFSETQ. The CDR3 DNA is TGCGCCAGCAGCGGGTGGGACAGAAAACCGGGGCTCTATGGCTACACCTTC. Translating it yields CASSGWDRKPGLYGYTF.

The count of this clone is one. V gene TRBV5-3 combines with J gene TRBJ1-2; TRBD1 matches at 10 bases. TRBV5-3 is identified as an open reading frame with a role that is uncertain. The CDR3 extends over 15 amino acids. Trimming cost V 1 base and J 5 bases; bases outside gene matches: 5. The CDR3, as DNA: TGTGCCAGAAGCTTGAGGGACAGGGGCTTGTATGGCTACACCTTC. Translating it yields CARSLRDRGLYGYTF.

This clone was recorded once. This chain uses TRBV29-1 with TRBJ2-7, with D possibly TRBD2 on 5 matching bases. Germline loops: CDR1 SQVTM, CDR2 ANQGSEA. The V end was cut by 3 bases, the J end by 0 bases, with 9 bases between. This CDR3 comprises 13 residues. The CDR3 reads CSVEASGSYEQYF. The CDR3 DNA reads TGCAGCGTTGAGGCCAGCGGCTCCTACGAGCAGTACTTC.

This clone was observed a handful of times. The V and J genes are TRBV11-3 and TRBJ2-1; a weak D match, TRBD2 (6 bases). Germline V lookup: CDR1 SGHNT, CDR2 YENEEA. Trimming pared 3 bases from V and 4 bases from J, leaving 10 bases between. CDR3 length equals 14 residues. The CDR3 DNA reads as TGTGCCAGCAGCTTGGACGGGGGTTACAATGAGCAGTTCTTC. Translating gives CASSLDGGYNEQFF.

The gene calls are TRBV7-2 and TRBJ1-6, with a tentative D call TRBD1 (5 bases). Germline CDR1 is SGHTA and CDR2 is FQGNSA. The CDR3 sequence is 14 residues long. This chain's CDR3 is CATGRNAANSPLHF. DNA for the CDR3: TGTGCAACAGGACGAAACGCAGCAAATTCACCCCTCCACTTT.

This clone came up once. This rearrangement joins TRBV5-1 to TRBJ2-1; TRBD2 matches at 9 bases. The CDR3 runs 18 residues. Per the germline V gene, CDR1 is SGHRS and CDR2 is YFSETQ. The ends lost 6 bases at V and 4 bases at J; junction bases unmatched: 17. The CDR3 region is CASTTRDVGSGRYNEQFF. The CDR3 DNA follows: TGCGCCAGCACCACCCGAGACGTAGGTAGCGGGAGATACAATGAGCAGTTCTTC.

The chain is built from TRBV1 and TRBJ1-4; TRBD1 is the table's D call and was not checked against the DNA. TRBV1 is termed a pseudogene. This CDR3 is built from 13 residues. The CDR3 DNA follows: TGCACCAGCAGCCAGAGGGACAGGGTAAAACTGTTTTTT. This gives the protein CTSSQRDRVKLFF.

This sequence joins TRBV6-2 or TRBV6-3 and TRBJ2-7; TRBD2 matches at 8 bases. This CDR3 is 17 amino acids long. V shed 0 bases, J shed 3 bases, and the junction held 10 bases outside the gene matches. Germline-derived CDR1 and CDR2 are MNHEY and SVGEGT. CDR3 region: CASSYSMWSGSVYEQYF. DNA of the CDR3: TGTGCCAGCAGTTACTCGATGTGGAGCGGGAGTGTCTACGAGCAGTACTTC.

The V call is TRBV11-1, the J call TRBJ1-1; TRBD1 aligns across 8 bases. Germline V CDR1 and CDR2: SGHAT, FQDESV (reference sequence). V shed 6 bases, J shed 6 bases, and the junction held 6 bases outside the gene matches. The CDR3 is 13 amino acids. CDR3 sequence: CASRSDRASEAFF. The DNA for the CDR3 is TGTGCCAGCAGATCGGACAGGGCTTCTGAAGCTTTCTTT. The whole variable domain, remainder taken from reference TRBV11-1 and TRBJ1-1, is EAEVAQSPRYKITEKSQAVAFWCDPISGHATLYWYRQILGQGPELLVQFQDESVVDDSQLPKDRFSAERLKGVDSTLKIQPAELGDSAMYLCASRSDRASEAFFGQGTRLTVV.

The CDR3 loop is CASSPRSSGNTIYF. The CDR3 nucleotides read TGTGCCAGCAGTCCCAGGAGCTCTGGAAACACCATATATTTT. The rearrangement uses TRBV6-6 and TRBJ1-3; D gene unclear. Germline V gives CDR1 MNHNY, CDR2 SVGAGI (reference sequence). This CDR3 is built from 14 residues. Trimming took off 5 bases at V and 0 bases at J, with 8 bases between the two ends.

This clone was seen a single time. The rearrangement links TRBV27 to TRBJ1-6; 7 bases are shared with TRBD1. Trimming removed 4 bases from V and 3 bases from J; junction bases left unmatched: 0. The CDR3 consists of 14 residues. CDR1 and CDR2 (germline): MNHEY, SMNVEV (reference sequence). CDR3 DNA sequence: TGTGCCAGCAGTTGGACAGGCTATAATTCACCCCTCCACTTT. This encodes CASSWTGYNSPLHF.